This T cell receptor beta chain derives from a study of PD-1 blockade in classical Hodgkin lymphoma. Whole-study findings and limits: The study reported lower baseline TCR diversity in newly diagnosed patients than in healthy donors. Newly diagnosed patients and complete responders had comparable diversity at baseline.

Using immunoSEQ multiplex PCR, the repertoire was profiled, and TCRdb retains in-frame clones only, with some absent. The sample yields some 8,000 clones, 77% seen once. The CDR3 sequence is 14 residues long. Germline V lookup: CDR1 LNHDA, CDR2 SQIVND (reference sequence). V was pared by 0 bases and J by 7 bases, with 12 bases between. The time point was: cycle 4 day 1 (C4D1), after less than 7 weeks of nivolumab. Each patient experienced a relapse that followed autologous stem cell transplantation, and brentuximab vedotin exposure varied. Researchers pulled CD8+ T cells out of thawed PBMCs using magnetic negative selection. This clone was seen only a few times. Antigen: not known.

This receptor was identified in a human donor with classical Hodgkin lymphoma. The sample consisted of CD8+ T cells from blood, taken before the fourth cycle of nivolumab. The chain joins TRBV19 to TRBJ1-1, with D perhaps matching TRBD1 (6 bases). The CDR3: CASSIDQEDSEAFF. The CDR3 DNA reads TGTGCCAGTAGTATAGATCAAGAGGACAGTGAAGCTTTCTTT.